This T cell receptor (beta chain) was profiled in a study of shared clonotypes between healthy human individuals. Recent acute infections and vaccinations were absent in the healthy HIV-negative adult donors. TCRdb's copy holds only in-frame clones and misses some; the assay was immunoSEQ multiplex PCR. This table holds about 480,000 clones, 75% to 80% found once. The V gene end was trimmed by 0 bases and the J gene end by 0 bases; junction bases not matched to a gene: 10. CDR1 is MGHRA and CDR2 is YSYEKL in the germline V gene. The CDR3 covers 19 residues. Whole-study results and caveats: Sequencing depth was a factor that was expected to affect clonotype sharing among donors.

Turning to this clone: What it binds is unknown.

The receptor was isolated from a woman aged 40 to 50 in good health. Some clones in this sample may be carry-over from other donors' samples. The sequenced sample was PBMCs. The chain employs TRBV4-1 and TRBJ2-2; TRBD2 matches at 7 bases. The CDR3 here is CASSQELLAVSPNTGELFF. In nucleotides, the CDR3 is TGCGCCAGCAGCCAAGAGCTTCTAGCGGTAAGCCCGAACACCGGGGAGCTGTTTTTT.